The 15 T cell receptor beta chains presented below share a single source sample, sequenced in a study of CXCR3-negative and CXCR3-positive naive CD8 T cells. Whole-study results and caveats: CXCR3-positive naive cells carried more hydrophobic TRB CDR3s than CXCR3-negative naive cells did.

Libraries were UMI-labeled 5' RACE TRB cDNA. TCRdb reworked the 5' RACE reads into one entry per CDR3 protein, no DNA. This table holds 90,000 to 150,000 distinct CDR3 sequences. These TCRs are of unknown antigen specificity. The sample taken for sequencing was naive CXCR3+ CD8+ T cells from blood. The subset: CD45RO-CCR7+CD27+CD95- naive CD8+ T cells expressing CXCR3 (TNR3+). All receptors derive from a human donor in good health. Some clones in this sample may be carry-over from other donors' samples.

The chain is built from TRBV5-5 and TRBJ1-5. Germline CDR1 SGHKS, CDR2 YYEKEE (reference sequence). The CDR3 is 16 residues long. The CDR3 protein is CASSRGWRNSNQPQHF. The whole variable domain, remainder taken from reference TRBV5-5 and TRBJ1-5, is DAGVTQSPTHLIKTRGQQVTLRCSPISGHKSVSWYQQVLGQGPQFIFQYYEKEERGRGNFPDRFSARQFPNYSSELNVNALLLGDSALYLCASSRGWRNSNQPQHFGDGTRLSIL.

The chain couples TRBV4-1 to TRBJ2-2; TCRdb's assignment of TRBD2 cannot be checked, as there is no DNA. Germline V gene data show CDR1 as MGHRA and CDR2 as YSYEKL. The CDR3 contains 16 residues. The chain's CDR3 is CASSQSSGLVAGELFF.

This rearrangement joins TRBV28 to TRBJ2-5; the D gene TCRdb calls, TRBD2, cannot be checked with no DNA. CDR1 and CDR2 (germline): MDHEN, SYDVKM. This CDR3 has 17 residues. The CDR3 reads CASSFGGREWYQETQYF. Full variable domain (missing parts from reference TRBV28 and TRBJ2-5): DVKVTQSSRYLVKRTGEKVFLECVQDMDHENMFWYRQDPGLGLRLIYFSYDVKMKEKGDIPEGYSVSREKKERFSLILESASTNQTSMYLCASSFGGREWYQETQYFGPGTRLLVL.

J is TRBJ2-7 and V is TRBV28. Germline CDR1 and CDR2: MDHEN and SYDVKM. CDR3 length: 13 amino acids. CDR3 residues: CASSLQESYEQYF.

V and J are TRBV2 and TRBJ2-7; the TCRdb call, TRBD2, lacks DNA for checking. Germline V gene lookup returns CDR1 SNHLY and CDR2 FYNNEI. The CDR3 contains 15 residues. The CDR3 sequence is CASSLTSGGPYEQYF.

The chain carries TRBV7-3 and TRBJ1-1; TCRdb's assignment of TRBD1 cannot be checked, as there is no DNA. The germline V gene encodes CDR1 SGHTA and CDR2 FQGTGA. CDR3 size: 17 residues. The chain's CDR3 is CASSLEGGLSRDTEAFF.

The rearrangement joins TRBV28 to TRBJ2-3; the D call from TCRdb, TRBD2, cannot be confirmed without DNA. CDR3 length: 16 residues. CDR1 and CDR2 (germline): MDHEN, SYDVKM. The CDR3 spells CACSPQPSSSTDTQYF. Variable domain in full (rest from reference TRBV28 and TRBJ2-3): DVKVTQSSRYLVKRTGEKVFLECVQDMDHENMFWYRQDPGLGLRLIYFSYDVKMKEKGDIPEGYSVSREKKERFSLILESASTNQTSMYLCACSPQPSSSTDTQYFGPGTRLTVL.

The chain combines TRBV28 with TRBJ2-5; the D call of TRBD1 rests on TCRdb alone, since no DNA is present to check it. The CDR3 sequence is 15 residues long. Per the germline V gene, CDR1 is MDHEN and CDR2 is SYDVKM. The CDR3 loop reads CASEGDRGLGETQYF.

The CDR3 is CASSFSDGEQYF. The rearrangement uses TRBV5-1 and TRBJ2-7. CDR3 length: 12 residues. CDR1 is SGHRS, CDR2 YFSETQ, per germline. The complete variable domain, with remaining parts taken from reference TRBV5-1 and TRBJ2-7, reads KAGVTQTPRYLIKTRGQQVTLSCSPISGHRSVSWYQQTPGQGLQFLFEYFSETQRNKGNFPGRFSGRQFSNSRSEMNVSTLELGDSALYLCASSFSDGEQYFGPGTRLTVT.

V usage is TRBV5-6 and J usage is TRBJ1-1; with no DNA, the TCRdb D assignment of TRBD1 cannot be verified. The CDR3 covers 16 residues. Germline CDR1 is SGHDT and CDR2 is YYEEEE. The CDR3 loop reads CASSLGLGTPNTEAFF.

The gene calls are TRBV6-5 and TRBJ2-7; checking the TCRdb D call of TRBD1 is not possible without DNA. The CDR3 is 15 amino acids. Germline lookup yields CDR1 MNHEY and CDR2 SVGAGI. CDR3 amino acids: CASSYSFPPPGEQYF.

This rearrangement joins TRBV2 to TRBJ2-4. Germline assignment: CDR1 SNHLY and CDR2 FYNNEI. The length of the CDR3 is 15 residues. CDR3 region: CASSGKTGPKNIQYF.

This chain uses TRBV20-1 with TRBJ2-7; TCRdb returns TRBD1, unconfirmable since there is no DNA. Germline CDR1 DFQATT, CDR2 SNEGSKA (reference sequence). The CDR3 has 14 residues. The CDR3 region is CSGGPRSGPYEQYF.

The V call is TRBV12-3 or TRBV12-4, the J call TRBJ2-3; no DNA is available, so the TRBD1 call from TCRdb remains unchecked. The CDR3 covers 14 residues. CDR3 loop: CASDGPELTDTQYF.

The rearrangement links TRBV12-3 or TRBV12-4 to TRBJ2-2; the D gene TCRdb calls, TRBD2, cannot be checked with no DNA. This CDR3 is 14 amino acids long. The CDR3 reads CASSPTSASGELFF.